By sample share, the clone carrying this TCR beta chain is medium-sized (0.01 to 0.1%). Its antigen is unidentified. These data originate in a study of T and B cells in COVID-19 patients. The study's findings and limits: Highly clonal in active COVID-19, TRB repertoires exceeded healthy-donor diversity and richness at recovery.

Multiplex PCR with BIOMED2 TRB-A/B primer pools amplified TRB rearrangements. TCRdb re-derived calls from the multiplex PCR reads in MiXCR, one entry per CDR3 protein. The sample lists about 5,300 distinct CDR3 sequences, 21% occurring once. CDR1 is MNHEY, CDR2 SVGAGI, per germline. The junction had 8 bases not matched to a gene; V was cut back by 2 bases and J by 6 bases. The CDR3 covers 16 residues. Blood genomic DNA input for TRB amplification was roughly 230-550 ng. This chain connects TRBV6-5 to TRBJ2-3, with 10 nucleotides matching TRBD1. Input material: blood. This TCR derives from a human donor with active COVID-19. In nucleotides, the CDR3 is TGTGCCAGCAGTTACCGGGAGGACAGGGGGACGGATACGCAGTATTTT. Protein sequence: CASSYREDRGTDTQYF.